Sequencing of this TCR beta chain was carried out in a study of CD8 T cells in Susac syndrome. The RNA input was roughly 0.45 to 1 ug, and it was reverse transcribed with random hexamers. Amplification of TCR beta CDR3 spanned 54 Vbeta and 13 Jbeta via immunoSEQ multiplex PCR. TCRdb fed the immunoSEQ multiplex PCR reads into MiXCR, producing one record per CDR3 protein. The sample lists fewer than 150,000 distinct CDR3 sequences, roughly 94% seen once, with approximately 0.25% in the top ten. Per the germline V gene, CDR1 is MDHEN and CDR2 is SYDVKM. The CDR3 is made up of 15 amino acids. V was clipped by 10 bases and J by 0 bases, with 19 bases between them. Sequencing targeted TCR beta in T cells from blood (CD8+ and CD4+). Age- and sex-matched healthy donors served as the control group. TEMRA cells were FACS-enriched and CD8+ and CD4+ T cells negatively isolated.

The sequenced sample was CD8+ T cells from PBMCs. The sequence came from a human donor in good health. V gene TRBV28 combines with J gene TRBJ2-7; D is perhaps TRBD1 (6 bases). In DNA, the CDR3 is TGTGCCACCCGGACAGAACAGAATGACTCCTACGAGCAGTACTTC. Amino acid sequence: CATRTEQNDSYEQYF.